Given below is one TCR beta chain in context. Its specificity is unknown. The data are from a study of cytomegalovirus exposure and HLA in healthy donors. Study-wide points: In a later analysis, TCR beta V- and J-gene trimming showed a link to a missense DCLRE1C variant. Excluded were some V segments that proved indistinguishable, including TRBV6-2 and TRBV6-3.

Germline loops: CDR1 LNHDA, CDR2 SQIVND (reference sequence). The V and J ends lost 3 bases and 4 bases, in that order; junction bases with no gene match: 18. This CDR3 contains 19 residues. Vbeta (60) and Jbeta (13) primers were used in the PCR. Clones were read by immunoSEQ multiplex PCR, and TCRdb kept only the in-frame ones, dropping some. The sample records roughly 77,000 clones, about three quarters being singletons. The genes are TRBV19 and TRBJ2-1; TRBD2 matches 7 bases. Specimen: PBMCs. This TCR derives from a man aged 40-55 years in good health and CMV-seronegative. The CDR3 sequence is CASSMIGRSGSRLYNEQFF. The DNA of the CDR3 is TGTGCCAGTAGTATGATCGGGAGGTCGGGTAGCAGATTGTACAATGAGCAGTTCTTC.